The sequence of this TCR beta chain was determined in a study of T-cell memory formation after mild COVID-19. Study-level background: The two donors had largely donor-specific TCR clusters. General study results and limits: Clones that contracted clustered mainly in CM and EM if CD4+ and in EMRA if CD8+.

TCRdb re-called the 5' RACE reads with MiXCR, one entry per CDR3 protein. The sample has 250,000 or so distinct CDR3 sequences, over 15% seen once. This CDR3 region has 13 residues. Germline-derived CDR1 and CDR2 are SEHNR and FQNEAQ (reference sequence). V lost 5 bases and J 1 base, leaving 9 bases between the germline ends. Turning to this clonotype: Its antigen is as yet unknown.

This chain links TRBV7-9 with TRBJ2-7; D is unclear. This receptor was taken from a man aged 18 to 30 who had mild COVID-19 (a few samples of this study predate the infection). Cell type and time point are not known. The specimen sequenced was PBMCs or a T cell subset sorted from them (not recorded which). Written as DNA, the CDR3 is TGTGCCAGCAGCCCCCCAGAGTCCTACGAGCAGTACTTC. Protein sequence: CASSPPESYEQYF.